The rows below give T cell receptor beta chains drawn from one sample of a study of T cells in Graves' hyperthyroidism and ophthalmopathy. TCRdb reanalysed the multiplex PCR reads using MiXCR and keeps one entry per CDR3 protein. The sample lists just under 750,000 distinct CDR3 sequences, approximately 40% seen once, with more than 25% in the top ten. Sequenced material: blood. These receptor sequences come from a woman aged 40-49 years with Graves' hyperthyroidism. Each CDR3 is given with its conserved first and last residue. Fields, in order: CDR3 length, V gene, clone size, D gene, J gene, CDR3 DNA, CDR3 protein. D genes are given only for firm matches. Size is omitted from some rows. Given values are once, few, many or a class for expanded clones.

len: 17
v_gene: TRBV11-2
abundance: NA
d_gene: NA
j_gene: TRBJ2-2
CDR3nt: TGTGCCAGCAGCCCCTGGGTCGGACAGCATTTCACCGGGGAGCTGTTTTTT
CDR3aa: CASSPWVGQHFTGELFF

len: 12
v_gene: TRBV12-5
abundance: NA
d_gene: NA
j_gene: TRBJ1-1
CDR3nt: TGTGCTAGTGGTCATCTCGGGACGGGAGCTTTCTTT
CDR3aa: CASGHLGTGAFF

len: 14
v_gene: TRBV6-2/TRBV6-3
abundance: few
d_gene: NA
j_gene: TRBJ1-1
CDR3nt: TGTGCCAGCAGTCCCCTCGGGTGGGGACCTGAAGCTTTCTTT
CDR3aa: CASSPLGWGPEAFF

len: 17
v_gene: TRBV29-1
abundance: NA
d_gene: NA
j_gene: TRBJ2-5
CDR3nt: TGCAGCGTTTCAGACAGCCGTGAGGCAGGTGCCCTCGTTACCCAGTACTTC
CDR3aa: CSVSDSREAGALVTQYF

len: 15
v_gene: TRBV5-1
abundance: NA
d_gene: NA
j_gene: TRBJ1-6
CDR3nt: TGCACCAGCAGCCTGGGAGCGGCGGTTAATTCACCCCTCCACTTT
CDR3aa: CTSSLGAAVNSPLHF

len: 13
v_gene: TRBV2
abundance: many
d_gene: TRBD1
j_gene: TRBJ1-1
CDR3nt: TGTGCCAGCACAGGGGGCTGGGGCACTGAAGCTTTCTTT
CDR3aa: CASTGGWGTEAFF

len: 15
v_gene: TRBV6-5
abundance: NA
d_gene: NA
j_gene: TRBJ1-4
CDR3nt: TGTGCCAGCAGTTGGCTTGAAGGGGCAAATGAAAAACTGTTTTTT
CDR3aa: CASSWLEGANEKLFF

len: 16
v_gene: TRBV6-5
abundance: NA
d_gene: NA
j_gene: TRBJ1-2
CDR3nt: TGTGCCAGCAGTCTGCGGGCCCCGGATACTAACTATGGCTACACCTTC
CDR3aa: CASSLRAPDTNYGYTF

len: 13
v_gene: TRBV5-1
abundance: NA
d_gene: TRBD1
j_gene: TRBJ1-1
CDR3nt: TGCGCCAGCGGCTTCGACAGGGGCACTGAAGCTTTCTTT
CDR3aa: CASGFDRGTEAFF

len: 13
v_gene: TRBV24-1
abundance: NA
d_gene: NA
j_gene: TRBJ2-3
CDR3nt: TGTGCCACCAGTGTACATGACACAGATACGCAGTATTTT
CDR3aa: CATSVHDTDTQYF

len: 11
v_gene: TRBV12-3/TRBV12-4
abundance: many
d_gene: NA
j_gene: TRBJ1-6
CDR3nt: TGTGCCAGCAGCCGAGATTCACCCCTCCACTTT
CDR3aa: CASSRDSPLHF

len: 13
v_gene: TRBV7-6
abundance: many
d_gene: NA
j_gene: TRBJ2-7
CDR3nt: TGTGCCAGCAGCCCTCAGGGGGGCTACGAGCAGTACTTC
CDR3aa: CASSPQGGYEQYF

len: 14
v_gene: TRBV20-1
abundance: few
d_gene: NA
j_gene: TRBJ1-1
CDR3nt: TGCAGCCACCTGGGGGGTATATCGGGCACTGAAGCTTTCTTT
CDR3aa: CSHLGGISGTEAFF

len: 16
v_gene: TRBV14
abundance: NA
d_gene: NA
j_gene: TRBJ1-1
CDR3nt: TGTGCCAGCAGCCTAATAGGAGGAGGACCGAACACTGAAGCTTTCTTT
CDR3aa: CASSLIGGGPNTEAFF

len: 14
v_gene: TRBV3-1
abundance: once
d_gene: NA
j_gene: TRBJ1-2
CDR3nt: TGTGCCAGCAGCCAAGAAGCGACGGATTATGGCTACACCTTC
CDR3aa: CASSQEATDYGYTF

len: 14
v_gene: TRBV19
abundance: many
d_gene: TRBD1
j_gene: TRBJ1-1
CDR3nt: TGTGCCAGTAGTATACGACAGGGATTCGATGAAGCTTTCTTT
CDR3aa: CASSIRQGFDEAFF

len: 11
v_gene: TRBV24-1
abundance: NA
d_gene: NA
j_gene: TRBJ2-3
CDR3nt: TGTGCCACCAGTTTTGAGGATACGCAGTATTTT
CDR3aa: CATSFEDTQYF

len: 13
v_gene: TRBV2
abundance: few
d_gene: TRBD2
j_gene: TRBJ2-5
CDR3nt: TGTGCCAGCAGTCGGATGGGAGGGGAGACCCAGTACTTC
CDR3aa: CASSRMGGETQYF

len: 16
v_gene: TRBV7-9
abundance: NA
d_gene: NA
j_gene: TRBJ1-6
CDR3nt: TGTGCCAGCAGCTTACCGTTAGGGACATCGGATTCACCCCTCCACTTT
CDR3aa: CASSLPLGTSDSPLHF

len: 16
v_gene: TRBV7-2
abundance: NA
d_gene: TRBD1
j_gene: TRBJ1-3
CDR3nt: TGTGCCAGCAGCCAACGACAGGGCTGGTCTGGAAACACCATATATTTT
CDR3aa: CASSQRQGWSGNTIYF

len: 15
v_gene: TRBV5-1
abundance: NA
d_gene: NA
j_gene: TRBJ2-2
CDR3nt: TGCGCCAGCAGCGAACAGGGCCCCTCAACCGGGGAGCTGTTTTTT
CDR3aa: CASSEQGPSTGELFF

len: 16
v_gene: TRBV12-3/TRBV12-4
abundance: many
d_gene: TRBD1
j_gene: TRBJ1-5
CDR3nt: TGTGCCAGCAGTCCCATCGACAGGGGAGACAATCAGCCCCAGCATTTT
CDR3aa: CASSPIDRGDNQPQHF

len: 16
v_gene: TRBV4-1
abundance: NA
d_gene: NA
j_gene: TRBJ1-4
CDR3nt: TGCGCCAGCAGCCAAGAGTTCCCACAAGGGAGCGAAAAACTGTTTTTT
CDR3aa: CASSQEFPQGSEKLFF

len: 15
v_gene: TRBV6-4
abundance: few
d_gene: TRBD1
j_gene: TRBJ1-5
CDR3nt: TGTGCCAGCAGCACCGGGACAGGGGCAAATCAGCCCCAGCATTTT
CDR3aa: CASSTGTGANQPQHF

len: 14
v_gene: TRBV7-9
abundance: NA
d_gene: NA
j_gene: TRBJ1-2
CDR3nt: TGTGCCAGCAGCCCAGACGGGGGGCTCGATGGCTACACCTTC
CDR3aa: CASSPDGGLDGYTF

len: 14
v_gene: TRBV2
abundance: many
d_gene: NA
j_gene: TRBJ1-6
CDR3nt: TGTGCCAGCAGTGAATGGAGGGGCGGTACCCCGCTCCACTTT
CDR3aa: CASSEWRGGTPLHF

len: 14
v_gene: TRBV7-9
abundance: many
d_gene: TRBD1
j_gene: TRBJ1-1
CDR3nt: TGTGCCAGCAGCTTAGATTGGACAGGGGGTGAAGCTTTCTTT
CDR3aa: CASSLDWTGGEAFF

len: 18
v_gene: TRBV12-3/TRBV12-4
abundance: NA
d_gene: TRBD2
j_gene: TRBJ2-7
CDR3nt: TGTGCCAGCAGTTCGACGCGGGAGCAGATTGGGCTATTACACGAGCAGTACTTC
CDR3aa: CASSSTREQIGLLHEQYF